This T cell receptor (beta chain) was recovered during a study of blood T cell repertoires in COVID-19. Sequencing used immunoSEQ multiplex PCR; TCRdb keeps in-frame clones, though not all of them. Of 150,000 to 200,000 clones detected, around 88% appear once; the ten largest clones hold around 4%. Germline CDR1 reads MNHEY; CDR2 reads SVGAGI. J was trimmed by 7 bases and V by 6 bases; bases with no gene match: 11. The CDR3 is made up of 15 amino acids. This clonotype was obtained from a woman aged 25 to 45 with acute or convalescent COVID-19. V is TRBV6-5 and J is TRBJ2-1; TRBD2 matches 8 bases. Sequencing used peripheral blood. The CDR3 reads CASSKTSAITNEQFF. The CDR3 coding sequence is TGTGCCAGCAGCAAGACTAGCGCGATTACTAATGAGCAGTTCTTC.